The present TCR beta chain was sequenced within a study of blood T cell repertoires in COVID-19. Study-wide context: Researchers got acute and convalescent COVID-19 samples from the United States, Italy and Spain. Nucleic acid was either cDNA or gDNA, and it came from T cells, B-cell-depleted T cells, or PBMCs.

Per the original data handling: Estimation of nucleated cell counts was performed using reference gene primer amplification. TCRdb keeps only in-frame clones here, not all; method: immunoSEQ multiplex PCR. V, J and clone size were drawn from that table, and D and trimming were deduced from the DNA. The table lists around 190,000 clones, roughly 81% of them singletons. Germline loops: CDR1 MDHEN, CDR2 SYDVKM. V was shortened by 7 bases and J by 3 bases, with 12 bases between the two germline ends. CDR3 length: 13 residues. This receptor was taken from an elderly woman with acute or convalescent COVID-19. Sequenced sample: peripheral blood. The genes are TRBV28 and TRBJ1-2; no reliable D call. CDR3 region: CASNRVRDYGYTF. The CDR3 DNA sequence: TGTGCCAGCAATAGGGTGCGGGACTATGGCTACACCTTC.